The 7 T cell receptor beta chains in this list originate from one sample, sequenced in a study of response to subunit inactivated influenza vaccine. TCRdb re-derived calls from the RT-PCR reads in MiXCR, one entry per CDR3 protein. The sample consists of 650,000 to 800,000 distinct CDR3 sequences, approximately 15% of them appearing once. The input for sequencing was PBMCs from blood, taken about 14 days before vaccination. The origin of the receptors is a man in his forties or fifties who received an inactivated influenza vaccine.

This clonotype was counted a few times. The V and J genes are TRBV11-1 and TRBJ1-1; possibly TRBD1 for D (6 bases). The V gene lost 5 bases and the J gene lost 3 bases, with 28 bases spanning the gap. Germline-derived CDR1 and CDR2 are SGHAT and FQDESV (reference sequence). There are 19 residues in the CDR3. In DNA form, the CDR3 reads TGTGCCAGCAGCCAGACCTACTTCCCACAGGGAGGTGGTGACACTGAAGCTTTCTTT. Its translation: CASSQTYFPQGGGDTEAFF.

The rearrangement joins TRBV5-1 to TRBJ2-1, with 8 bases that match TRBD2. V lost 4 bases, J lost 2 bases, and 5 bases stayed unmatched. The germline gives CDR1 SGHRS, CDR2 YFSETQ. The CDR3 sequence is 15 residues long. Here the CDR3 DNA reads TGCGCCAGCAGCCGGGGGGGAGGTACCTACAATGAGCAGTTCTTC. Protein sequence: CASSRGGGTYNEQFF.

The chain combines TRBV20-1 with TRBJ2-3, with TRBD2 identical over 7 bases. After removal of 5 bases from V and 6 bases from J, the junction contained 8 bases not matched to a gene. Germline V gene data show CDR1 as DFQATT and CDR2 as SNEGSKA (reference sequence). The CDR3 runs 13 residues. The CDR3 protein is CSAGRDYRDTQYF. CDR3 DNA: TGCAGTGCTGGCCGGGACTACCGCGATACGCAGTATTTT.

In its sample, this clonotype was seen a few times. The gene calls are TRBV3-1 and TRBJ2-2, with 8 nucleotides matching TRBD1. Germline-derived CDR1 and CDR2 are LGHDT and YNNKEL (reference sequence). The CDR3 has 17 amino acids. With 3 bases clipped from V and 7 bases from J, the junction kept 13 bases outside the gene matches. DNA of the CDR3: TGTGCCAGCAGCCAGTCACGGACAGGGCACAGCGGCGGGGAGCTGTTTTTT. Translating it yields CASSQSRTGHSGGELFF.

V usage is TRBV5-4 and J usage is TRBJ1-6; a weak D match, TRBD1 (6 bases). Trimming shortened V by 1 base and J by 0 bases, and 20 bases separated the two germline ends. Looked up from germline, CDR1 is SGHNT and CDR2 is YYREEE (reference sequence). There are 20 residues in the CDR3. Here the CDR3 DNA reads TGTGCCAGCAGCTTGCGGACAGCCTATCTATTGAGCTCCTATAATTCACCCCTCCACTTT. The encoded protein is CASSLRTAYLLSSYNSPLHF.

The table lists this clonotype with a few counts. The chain joins TRBV20-1 to TRBJ2-7; D unresolved. V was pared by 6 bases and J by 7 bases, with 13 bases between. The CDR3 loop spans 11 amino acids. Germline values: CDR1 DFQATT, CDR2 SNEGSKA (reference sequence). The CDR3, as DNA: TGCAGTGCGACGGCCCCCCCGGAGCAGTACTTC. Translating gives CSATAPPEQYF.

The chain combines TRBV2 with TRBJ2-3, with TRBD2 identical over 13 bases. This CDR3 is built from 18 residues. Trimming cost V 4 bases and J 1 base; bases outside gene matches: 8. The germline gives CDR1 SNHLY, CDR2 FYNNEI. The CDR3 DNA is TGTGCCAGCAGTGGAGGGACTAGCGGGGTCATCGGCACAGATACGCAGTATTTT. Amino acid sequence: CASSGGTSGVIGTDTQYF.